These 22 T cell receptor beta chains were all obtained from the same sample, sequenced in a study of technical replicates of blood from a handful of donors. The assay was immunoSEQ multiplex PCR, and TCRdb's table has in-frame clones only and misses some. The profile shows about 66,000 clones, 92% of them singletons. The sample taken for sequencing was T cells isolated from PBMCs. The receptors stem from a human donor in good health.

The rearrangement joins TRBV7-2 to TRBJ2-4; a possible D gene is TRBD1 (6 bases). V lost 5 bases, J lost 6 bases, and 14 bases lay in between. This CDR3 region has 14 residues. Germline V gives CDR1 SGHTA, CDR2 FQGNSA. The CDR3 reads CASSQTGLGNIQYF. As DNA, the CDR3 is TGTGCCAGCAGCCAAACAGGGTTGGGAAACATTCAGTACTTC.

J is TRBJ2-3 and V is TRBV4-1; 11 nucleotides match TRBD2. Germline loops: CDR1 MGHRA, CDR2 YSYEKL. V trimming: 4 bases; J trimming: 1 base; junction bases outside the gene matches: 7. The CDR3 is 17 amino acids. CDR3: CASSPLGSGRGTDTQYF. The CDR3 nucleotides are TGCGCCAGCAGCCCCCTGGGTAGCGGGAGGGGCACAGATACGCAGTATTTT.

The V call is TRBV6-5, the J call TRBJ2-3; TRBD2 aligns across 7 bases. The germline CDR1 and CDR2 sequences are MNHEY and SVGAGI. The trim removed 5 bases at V and 3 bases at J, leaving 2 bases unmatched. The CDR3 loop spans 13 amino acids. CDR3 sequence: CASSTLATDTQYF. The CDR3 region has the DNA TGTGCCAGCAGTACACTAGCGACAGATACGCAGTATTTT.

This sequence joins TRBV5-6 and TRBJ2-1, with TRBD2 matching over 8 bases. Germline values: CDR1 SGHDT, CDR2 YYEEEE. After removal of 4 bases from V and 1 base from J, the junction contained 7 bases not matched to a gene. The CDR3 totals 16 residues. Here the CDR3 reads CASSPPIAGSYNEQFF. In DNA, the CDR3 is TGTGCCAGCAGCCCCCCTATAGCGGGGTCCTACAATGAGCAGTTCTTC.

This clone occurred once. The chain links TRBV7-9 to TRBJ1-1; D is possibly TRBD1 (5 bases). Germline V gene sequence: CDR1 SEHNR, CDR2 FQNEAQ (reference sequence). V lost 5 bases to trimming and J lost 5 bases, with 9 bases between them. The CDR3 loop spans 12 amino acids. Here the CDR3 DNA reads TGTGCCAGCAGCCAATCAGGGACTGAAGCTTTCTTT. This encodes CASSQSGTEAFF.

This clone was seen more than once but under ten times. The chain links TRBV27 to TRBJ1-1; 8 bases match TRBD1. The CDR3 has 15 amino acids. Germline CDR1 and CDR2: MNHEY and SMNVEV (reference sequence). The V gene end was trimmed by 5 bases and the J gene end by 10 bases; junction bases not matched to a gene: 15. This CDR3 is CASSSSGGVSVLAFF. DNA of the CDR3: TGTGCCAGCAGTAGCTCAGGGGGCGTAAGTGTATTAGCTTTCTTT.

V usage is TRBV10-1 and J usage is TRBJ2-3; 10 bases match TRBD2. The CDR3 runs 16 residues. Per germline, CDR1 WNHNN and CDR2 SYGVQD (reference sequence). V lost 0 bases and J lost 5; bases outside the gene matches: 5. This CDR3 is CASSESLAGEIDTQYF. The CDR3 DNA reads as TGCGCCAGCAGTGAGTCCCTAGCGGGAGAAATAGATACGCAGTATTTT.

The rearrangement uses TRBV29-1 and TRBJ1-2, with D maybe TRBD1 (5 bases). Trimming took off 6 bases at V and 0 bases at J, with 11 bases between the two ends. Germline V gene lookup returns CDR1 SQVTM and CDR2 ANQGSEA. This CDR3 region has 13 residues. In DNA, the CDR3 is TGCAGCGTCCGGACACATACTAACTATGGCTACACCTTC. It translates to CSVRTHTNYGYTF.

The J gene is TRBJ2-1, the V gene TRBV7-7; TRBD2 aligns across 11 bases. Germline CDR1 is SSHAT and CDR2 is FNYEAQ (reference sequence). After removal of 5 bases from V and 9 bases from J, the junction contained 9 bases not matched to a gene. The CDR3 totals 15 residues. CDR3 sequence reads: CASSALAGGDGEQFF. CDR3 sequence (DNA): TGTGCCAGCAGCGCCCTAGCGGGAGGCGACGGTGAGCAGTTCTTC. Based on the CDR3 plus reference TRBV7-7 and TRBJ2-1, the full variable domain is GAGVSQSPRYKVTKRGQDVTLRCDPISSHATLYWYQQALGQGPEFLTYFNYEAQPDKSGLPSDRFSAERPEGSISTLTIQRTEQRDSAMYRCASSALAGGDGEQFFGPGTRLTVL.

The V call is TRBV27, the J call TRBJ2-7, with 7 positions matching TRBD1. J lost 3 bases, V lost 5 bases, and 1 base had no gene match. The CDR3 extends over 12 amino acids. CDR1 is MNHEY and CDR2 is SMNVEV in the germline V gene (reference sequence). DNA of the CDR3: TGTGCCAGCAGTCGACAGGGCTACGAGCAGTACTTC. Translating it yields CASSRQGYEQYF.

V and J are TRBV2 and TRBJ2-5, with TRBD1 matching over 7 bases. There are 13 residues in the CDR3. The V gene's germline CDR1 is SNHLY and CDR2 FYNNEI. The V segment lost 5 bases and the J segment 5 bases; nucleotides outside the gene matches: 5. CDR3 nucleotide sequence: TGTGCCAGCAGTTTAGACAGGGATGAGACCCAGTACTTC. As protein: CASSLDRDETQYF.

This clone was counted a single time. V gene TRBV5-1 combines with J gene TRBJ2-4; 14 bases map to TRBD2. After removal of 4 bases from V and 1 base from J, the junction contained 13 bases not matched to a gene. The germline gives CDR1 SGHRS, CDR2 YFSETQ. CDR3 length equals 20 residues. CDR3 amino acids: CASSTGLAGGSGTAKNIQYF. In DNA, the CDR3 is TGCGCCAGCAGCACCGGACTAGCGGGAGGTTCTGGTACGGCCAAAAACATTCAGTACTTC.

This chain uses TRBV7-9 with TRBJ1-3; D might be TRBD1 (5 bases). There are 16 residues in the CDR3. Trimming removed 0 bases from V and 0 bases from J, with 9 bases in between. Germline V gene data show CDR1 as SEHNR and CDR2 as FQNEAQ (reference sequence). This chain's CDR3 is CASSLARQLSGNTIYF. CDR3 bases: TGTGCCAGCAGCTTAGCGCGACAGCTCTCTGGAAACACCATATATTTT.

This rearrangement joins TRBV29-1 to TRBJ1-4, with unresolved D. Trimming stripped 5 bases from V and 4 bases from J, with 11 bases between. Per the germline V gene, CDR1 is SQVTM and CDR2 is ANQGSEA. This CDR3 region has 13 residues. CDR3 bases: TGCAGCGTTCGGTTCCACCTTAATGAAAAACTGTTTTTT. Residues: CSVRFHLNEKLFF.

This rearrangement joins TRBV10-2 to TRBJ1-2; a possible D gene is TRBD1 (6 bases). V was trimmed by 6 bases and J by 5 bases, leaving 10 bases between them. Germline CDR1 is WSHSY and CDR2 is SAAADI. CDR3 size: 12 residues. In nucleotides, the CDR3 is TGCGCCAGCAGCCACAGGGAATATGGCTACACCTTC. Amino acids: CASSHREYGYTF.

The rearrangement uses TRBV13 and TRBJ2-1; D is unresolved. In germline, CDR1 is PRHDT, CDR2 FYEKMQ (reference sequence). Between the trimmed V and J ends, which lost 0 bases and 4 bases, there was a span of 7 bases. This CDR3 has 14 residues. The CDR3 DNA reads as TGTGCCAGCAGCTTAGGGGAGACTTACAATGAGCAGTTCTTC. Protein product: CASSLGETYNEQFF.

In DNA form, the CDR3 reads TGTGCCAGCAGCGTGGCGGATGGAGACAGGTTCTCGACGGCTATTAACTATGGCTACACCTTC. Its translation: CASSVADGDRFSTAINYGYTF. The J gene is TRBJ1-2, the V gene TRBV9, with TRBD1 as a possible D gene (6 bases). V shed 2 bases and J shed 1 base, with 30 bases lying between them. This CDR3 has 21 amino acids. The germline V gene encodes CDR1 SGDLS and CDR2 YYNGEE.

The V gene is TRBV5-1, the J gene TRBJ2-1; 12 nucleotides agree with TRBD2. Germline V gene data show CDR1 as SGHRS and CDR2 as YFSETQ. V lost 3 bases and J lost 8; bases outside the gene matches: 6. The CDR3 consists of 15 residues. The CDR3 loop reads CASSSGLAGIHEQFF. As DNA, the CDR3 is TGCGCCAGCAGCTCAGGACTAGCGGGAATCCATGAGCAGTTCTTC. The entire variable domain, with the rest obtained from reference TRBV5-1 and TRBJ2-1, is as follows: KAGVTQTPRYLIKTRGQQVTLSCSPISGHRSVSWYQQTPGQGLQFLFEYFSETQRNKGNFPGRFSGRQFSNSRSEMNVSTLELGDSALYLCASSSGLAGIHEQFFGPGTRLTVL.

V is TRBV5-1 and J is TRBJ1-2, with 8 bases lining up with TRBD1. Germline lookup yields CDR1 SGHRS and CDR2 YFSETQ. J gave up 4 bases and V 5 bases, and 4 bases lay outside the gene matches. CDR3 length: 13 amino acids. Here the CDR3 DNA reads TGCGCCAGCAGTTCAGACAGGGGCTATGGCTACACCTTC. It is translated as CASSSDRGYGYTF. The whole variable domain, remainder taken from reference TRBV5-1 and TRBJ1-2, is KAGVTQTPRYLIKTRGQQVTLSCSPISGHRSVSWYQQTPGQGLQFLFEYFSETQRNKGNFPGRFSGRQFSNSRSEMNVSTLELGDSALYLCASSSDRGYGYTFGSGTRLTVV.

The V call is TRBV7-9, the J call TRBJ2-7; 9 nucleotides line up with TRBD2. CDR1 and CDR2 from the germline V gene are SEHNR and FQNEAQ (reference sequence). The junction had 11 bases not matched to a gene; V was cut back by 8 bases and J by 3 bases. The CDR3 loop spans 15 amino acids. CDR3 sequence reads: CASELGSGGLYEQYF. Here the CDR3 DNA reads TGTGCCAGCGAGTTGGGTAGCGGGGGCCTCTACGAGCAGTACTTC.

This chain uses TRBV19 with TRBJ1-5; no clear D gene. The V gene's germline CDR1 is LNHDA and CDR2 SQIVND (reference sequence). This CDR3 contains 15 residues. Deletions cut 6 bases from V and 0 bases from J, with 12 bases between. The CDR3 DNA reads as TGTGCCAGTAGATCAGGCGCTTATAGCAATCAGCCCCAGCATTTT. Its translation: CASRSGAYSNQPQHF.

The chain couples TRBV6-6 to TRBJ2-7, with 9 bases aligning to TRBD1. After removal of 2 bases from V and 7 bases from J, the junction contained 3 bases not matched to a gene. The CDR3 extends over 13 amino acids. The germline CDR1 and CDR2 sequences are MNHNY and SVGAGI (reference sequence). Here the CDR3 reads CASSYRQGEEQYF. For the CDR3, the DNA is TGTGCCAGCAGTTACAGACAGGGGGAAGAGCAGTACTTC.